This T cell receptor beta chain was sequenced in a study of Ad26.COV2.S vaccination and SARS-CoV-2 variants (dated by TCRdb to the early 2020s). Background on the whole study: Donors in the vaccine arm were drawn from COV1001, a phase I-IIa trial of Ad26.COV2.S in healthy adults that was multicentre, randomized, double-blind and placebo-controlled. Ad26.COV2.S was given intramuscularly at 5x10^10 or 1x10^11 viral particles, as a single shot or as two shots 56 days apart. TCRbeta repertoire sequencing served as the tool for gauging how specific and how broad the SARS-CoV-2-reactive T cell receptors were following Ad26.COV2.S vaccination. A total of some 30 samples were included in the TCR-sequenced set, comprising about 20 Ad26.COV2.S vaccine recipients, 5 placebo recipients and 8 SARS-CoV-2 convalescent individuals. Trial participants were randomized into five groups of five, in which low-dose or high-dose Ad26.COV2.S was given once or twice, or placebo was given on both occasions. Blinding of investigators to trial group allocation was maintained during experiments and outcome assessment.

The sample's treatment or condition label is to be understood as: some 20 received Ad26.COV2.S at low or high dose, single or two shots; several received placebo; per-sample allocation not given. Repertoires of vaccine and placebo recipients were sequenced from samples taken on day 63 after the first injection. Cohort 1b enrolled 25 adults aged 18-55 years at a single site in Boston, USA, between 29 July and 7 August 2020. As a vaccine, Ad26.COV2.S was a replication-incompetent adenovirus type 26 vector that expressed a prefusion-stabilized SARS-CoV-2 spike protein derived from the original Wuhan strain. Turning to this clone: Its binding antigen is unknown. Per-base qualities were not stored, and no clone one base away is much larger.

The immunoSEQ Assay was used to sequence TCRbeta CDR3 regions. After extraction, genomic DNA underwent amplification by bias-controlled multiplex PCR, followed by high-throughput sequencing. The original methods were these. To quantify the absolute abundance of each unique TCRbeta CDR3 region, sequences were collapsed and filtered. T cell fraction was estimated by normalizing TCRbeta template counts to usable DNA, with usable DNA measured through amplification of reference genes found in all nucleated cells. Repertoire TCRs were annotated as SARS-CoV-2-specific when V gene, CDR3 amino acid sequence and J gene were exactly matched to a known reactive TCR set. MIRA supplied the reference SARS-CoV-2 TCR set, which was filtered for enrichment in COVID-19-positive ImmuneCODE repertoires so that public or cross-reactive TCRs were removed. Based on the MIRA antigens, annotated TCRs were further analysed at the level of specific ORF or position within ORF. Breadth was defined as annotated unique rearrangements over total unique productive rearrangements; depth was the summed frequency of those rearrangements. Group comparisons of TCR breadth used two-sided Wilcoxon rank-sum tests. TCRdb mirrors the immuneACCESS table, restricted to in-frame sequences. Some clones are absent from its copies; in checked studies, under half trace to an unresolved V gene, and the reason for the others is unknown. The DNA gave D and trimming, while V, J and clone size come from that table. The sample data list around 300,000 clones, and roughly 90% of these were observed just once. The ten largest make up around 5% of the sample.

The germline V gene gives CDR1 as MNHNS and CDR2 as SASEGT. The CDR3 runs 15 residues from the cysteine to the phenylalanine. CDR3 DNA is the only sequence kept; it has 45 bases, read in frame from the first base. The junction shows trimming of 4 bases on V and 6 bases on J, plus 13 bases between the germline ends. Study-level results and caveats: Substantial breadth of spike-specific CD8+ and CD4+ T cell responses was reported after vaccination. The authors noted that the TCR breadth and depth analyses may have underestimated total T cell responses. Ad26.COV2.S recipients had higher spike-specific TCR breadth than placebo recipients (P = 0.0014). The study was not powered to compare responses between vaccine doses or regimens. Vaccine and placebo recipients had comparable non-spike TCR breadth, which fits with the vaccine containing only spike.

The TCR comes from a person aged 18-60 years who received the Ad26.COV2.S COVID-19 vaccine or a placebo. The sequenced sample was peripheral blood, obtained in a trial of Ad26.COV2.S vaccine versus placebo. This sequence uses TRBV6-1 and TRBJ1-6, with a tentative D gene TRBD1 over 6 matching bases. The DNA sequence follows: TGTGCCAGCAGTGCTCATGGGGGCCGTAATTCACCCCTCCACTTT. Its amino acids are CASSAHGGRNSPLHF.